This T cell receptor (beta chain) was profiled in a study of blood T cell repertoires in COVID-19. Overall study context: The United States, Italy and Spain provided the acute and convalescent COVID-19 samples.

The length of the CDR3 is 13 residues. Trimming left V 2 bases short and J 2 bases short, with 6 bases between. Germline-derived CDR1 and CDR2 are SEHNR and FQNEAQ (reference sequence). Patients in Seattle were enrolled during active infection, then followed longitudinally. In the authors' workflow: Using reference gene primer amplification, nucleated cell counts were estimated. Assay: immunoSEQ multiplex PCR; the TCRdb copy retains only in-frame clones and omits some. V and J calls and clone size come straight from that table; D and trimming were deduced from the DNA. Of a few hundred thousand clones in the sample, 80% to 85% are singletons; the top ten hold 7% to 10%.

Sequenced material: peripheral blood. This rearrangement joins TRBV7-9 to TRBJ1-2, with D unresolved. The sequence derives from a woman of 80 years or more with COVID-19, enrolled during active disease. CDR3 DNA sequence: TGTGCCAGCAGCTTATGGGCCAACTATGGCTACACCTTC. It encodes CASSLWANYGYTF.